The 24 T cell receptor beta chains presented below share a single source sample, sequenced in a study of T-cell reconstitution after alpha-beta-depleted transplantation in children. TCRbeta library preparation incorporated unique molecular identifiers. MiXCR was run by TCRdb on the PCR reads, yielding one entry per CDR3 protein. Here the sample spans around 180,000 distinct CDR3 sequences, 11% being singletons. This specimen consisted of PBMCs, obtained before TCRalphabeta/CD19-depleted stem cell transplant. These receptors were obtained from a boy aged 2-9 years with acute myeloid leukemia, due to receive a stem cell transplant.

This clonotype was seen ten or more times. J is TRBJ2-7 and V is TRBV7-2, with D unclear. CDR1 and CDR2 from the germline V gene are SGHTA and FQGNSA. CDR3 length: 11 residues. V lost 1 base and J 6 bases, leaving 4 bases between the germline ends. CDR3 nucleotides: TGTGCCAGCAGCTTAGTCACCGAGCAGTACTTC. This encodes CASSLVTEQYF.

This clonotype was recorded many times. The genes are TRBV24-1 and TRBJ2-5; 7 nucleotides line up with TRBD1. This CDR3 has 17 residues. V dropped 1 base and J dropped 1; count of bases not matched to a gene: 8. Germline V CDR1 and CDR2: KGHDR, SFDVKD. This chain's CDR3 is CATSDFGYGTAQETQYF. CDR3 bases: TGTGCCACCAGTGATTTCGGCTATGGGACAGCCCAAGAGACCCAGTACTTC.

The sample holds many counts of this clonotype. This chain uses TRBV20-1 with TRBJ2-5; 10 bases are shared with TRBD2. Germline lookup yields CDR1 DFQATT and CDR2 SNEGSKA (reference sequence). Losses at the gene ends were 7 bases for V and 4 bases for J; bases not matched to a gene: 9. This CDR3 comprises 14 residues. CDR3 protein: CSVPAGGKGETQYF. CDR3 nucleotide sequence: TGCAGTGTCCCAGCGGGAGGGAAGGGAGAGACCCAGTACTTC.

The chain links TRBV30 to TRBJ2-3; D gene ambiguous. Trimming took 1 base from V and 10 from J, leaving 9 bases between them. Looked up from germline, CDR1 is GTSNPN and CDR2 is SVGIG (reference sequence). The CDR3 runs to 11 residues. The CDR3 loop reads CAWSGAASQYF. DNA for the CDR3: TGTGCCTGGAGTGGGGCAGCATCGCAGTATTTT.

This clonotype has at least ten counts. J is TRBJ2-1 and V is TRBV27, with TRBD1 matching over 8 bases. V trimming: 3 bases; J trimming: 8 bases; junction bases outside the gene matches: 15. Germline V gives CDR1 MNHEY, CDR2 SMNVEV (reference sequence). The CDR3 totals 17 residues. Here the CDR3 DNA reads TGTGCCAGCAGTTTTTCCCAGGGGGCAGCGTCCGGTGATGAGCAGTTCTTC. As protein: CASSFSQGAASGDEQFF.

This clonotype was detected ten times or more. The gene calls are TRBV11-2 and TRBJ2-5; perhaps TRBD1 as D (6 bases). The germline CDR1 and CDR2 sequences are SGHAT and FQNNGV. This CDR3 is built from 15 residues. With 1 base removed from V and 5 bases from J, the gap between germline ends came to 14 bases. The CDR3 region is CASSLAPTRGETQYF. The CDR3 coding sequence is TGTGCCAGCAGCTTAGCCCCTACTAGGGGGGAGACCCAGTACTTC.

This clonotype occurred many times. This chain uses TRBV27 with TRBJ2-7; 8 bases are shared with TRBD1. V shed 4 bases and J 3 bases; nucleotides not matched to a gene: 11. Germline loops: CDR1 MNHEY, CDR2 SMNVEV (reference sequence). The length of the CDR3 is 16 residues. The CDR3 loop reads CASSSQGGTGLYEQYV. CDR3 sequence (DNA): TGTGCCAGCAGTTCCCAAGGGGGGACAGGACTCTACGAGCAGTACGTC.

Ten or more counts support this clonotype. The rearrangement links TRBV18 to TRBJ1-1; D is uncertain. The CDR3 runs to 15 residues. Trimming pared 0 bases from V and 2 bases from J, leaving 10 bases between. Germline values: CDR1 KGHSH, CDR2 LQKENI. CDR3 residues: CASSPPTAANTEAFF. CDR3 nucleotide sequence: TGTGCCAGCTCACCACCCACTGCGGCCAACACTGAAGCTTTCTTT.

At least ten counts were recorded for this clonotype. The V call is TRBV2, the J call TRBJ1-1, with 9 bases lining up with TRBD1. With 6 bases clipped from V and 4 bases from J, the junction kept 3 bases outside the gene matches. CDR1 and CDR2 from the germline V gene are SNHLY and FYNNEI. CDR3 length equals 13 residues. CDR3 nucleotides: TGTGCCAGCAGCGAGGGACAGGGCACTGAAGCTTTCTTT. Its translation: CASSEGQGTEAFF.

As concerns this clonotype: This may stem from a read error, because a much larger clone lies one nucleotide away. The chain uses TRBV29-1 and TRBJ2-7, with 7 bases that match TRBD1. The CDR3 spans 13 residues. The germline CDR1 and CDR2 sequences are SQVTM and ANQGSEA. For the CDR3, the DNA is TGCAGCGTTAGACAGGGCCTGTCCTGCGAGCAGTACTTC. The encoded protein is CSVRQGLSCEQYF.

This clonotype occurred many times. The chain is built from TRBV7-3 and TRBJ2-3; D might be TRBD1 or TRBD2, each matching 5 bases. Trimming stripped 3 bases from V and 6 bases from J, with 16 bases between. This CDR3 has 15 residues. Germline V gives CDR1 SGHTA, CDR2 FQGTGA. The CDR3 loop is CASSLGGPGTDTQYF. The DNA of the CDR3 is TGTGCCAGCAGCTTGGGCGGACCCGGGACGGATACGCAGTATTTT.

This clonotype has a count of ten or more. This chain joins TRBV5-1 and TRBJ1-1, with 7 bases identical to TRBD1. The CDR3 totals 14 residues. V dropped 4 bases and J dropped 0; count of bases not matched to a gene: 3. Per the germline V gene, CDR1 is SGHRS and CDR2 is YFSETQ. As DNA, the CDR3 is TGCGCCAGCAGCCCGGGGACAGTGAACACTGAAGCTTTCTTT. Its protein is CASSPGTVNTEAFF. Combining the CDR3 with reference TRBV5-1 and TRBJ1-1 gives the whole variable domain KAGVTQTPRYLIKTRGQQVTLSCSPISGHRSVSWYQQTPGQGLQFLFEYFSETQRNKGNFPGRFSGRQFSNSRSEMNVSTLELGDSALYLCASSPGTVNTEAFFGQGTRLTVV.

The gene calls are TRBV7-9 and TRBJ1-4, with 8 nucleotides matching TRBD1. Germline V CDR1 and CDR2: SEHNR, FQNEAQ (reference sequence). This CDR3 spans 15 amino acids. V dropped 5 bases and J dropped 8; count of bases not matched to a gene: 10. CDR3 protein: CASSRDRSAGEKLFF. CDR3 nucleotide sequence: TGTGCCAGCAGCCGGGACAGGTCGGCGGGAGAAAAACTGTTTTTT.

This clonotype occurred many times. The V and J genes are TRBV15 and TRBJ2-2; D is possibly TRBD1 (5 bases). V lost 2 bases to trimming and J lost 1 base, with 11 bases between them. Germline CDR1 is LNHNV and CDR2 is YYDKDF (reference sequence). The CDR3 length is 16 residues. CDR3 sequence reads: CATSRPSTGNTGELFF. The CDR3 DNA reads TGTGCCACCAGCAGACCCTCAACAGGGAACACCGGGGAGCTGTTTTTT.

This clonotype has a count of ten or more. The chain joins TRBV15 to TRBJ2-1; D gene unclear. Trimming stripped 5 bases from V and 10 bases from J, with 15 bases between. CDR3 length: 13 amino acids. Germline-derived CDR1 and CDR2 are LNHNV and YYDKDF (reference sequence). For the CDR3, the DNA is TGTGCCACCAGCGGGGATAATGGGTGGGAGCAGTTCTTC. This gives the protein CATSGDNGWEQFF. The whole variable domain, remainder taken from reference TRBV15 and TRBJ2-1, is DAMVIQNPRYQVTQFGKPVTLSCSQTLNHNVMYWYQQKSSQAPKLLFHYYDKDFNNEADTPDNFQSRRPNTSFCFLDIRSPGLGDTAMYLCATSGDNGWEQFFGPGTRLTVL.

This clonotype was recorded many times. The genes are TRBV25-1 and TRBJ2-2, with 9 bases fitting TRBD1. The CDR3 is 17 amino acids. V was pared by 0 bases and J by 7 bases, with 9 bases of the junction left unmatched. The germline V gene has CDR1 MGHDK and CDR2 SYGVNS. CDR3 in DNA: TGTGCCAGCAGTGAATACCTGGGACAGGGACCGTGCGGGGAGCTGTTTTTT. This translates into CASSEYLGQGPCGELFF.

This clonotype was seen repeatedly, ten times or more. The rearrangement links TRBV11-2 to TRBJ2-6; the D is unclear. The CDR3 loop spans 14 amino acids. V was cut by 2 bases and J by 0 bases, with 2 bases left in between. The germline gives CDR1 SGHAT, CDR2 FQNNGV. CDR3: CASSLISGANVLTF. Written as DNA, the CDR3 is TGTGCCAGCAGCTTAATCTCTGGGGCCAACGTCCTGACTTTC.

J is TRBJ1-2 and V is TRBV12-3 or TRBV12-4; 7 bases line up with TRBD1. V shed 1 base and J 4 bases; nucleotides not matched to a gene: 9. This CDR3 is built from 16 residues. The CDR3 protein is CASSLGGQSSTYGYTF. Written as DNA, the CDR3 is TGTGCCAGCAGTTTAGGGGGACAGTCATCGACCTATGGCTACACCTTC.

The table lists this clonotype with many counts. V gene TRBV5-1 combines with J gene TRBJ1-2; 10 bases are shared with TRBD1. CDR1 and CDR2 from the germline V gene are SGHRS and YFSETQ. This CDR3 comprises 15 residues. The V and J ends lost 3 bases and 3 bases, in that order; junction bases with no gene match: 5. This CDR3 reads CASSSGTGAHYGYTF. The CDR3 DNA sequence: TGCGCCAGCAGCTCCGGGACAGGGGCTCACTATGGCTACACCTTC.

V and J are TRBV7-3 and TRBJ2-3; TRBD1 or TRBD2 may be the D gene (6 bases each). Germline CDR1 is SGHTA and CDR2 is FQGTGA. Between the trimmed V and J ends, which lost 5 bases and 3 bases, there was a span of 18 bases. This CDR3 is built from 16 residues. CDR3 amino acids: CASSPWGAGRTDTQYF. CDR3 nucleotide sequence: TGTGCCAGCAGCCCCTGGGGGGCGGGACGGACAGATACGCAGTATTTT.

This clonotype occurred a few times. The gene calls are TRBV12-3 or TRBV12-4 and TRBJ1-5; D might be TRBD1 (5 bases). This CDR3 comprises 14 residues. The V and J ends lost 7 bases and 4 bases respectively, with 14 bases between them. CDR3 amino acids: CASNTGDDNQPQHF. DNA for the CDR3: TGTGCCAGCAATACGGGGGACGATAATCAGCCCCAGCATTTT.

This clonotype was seen ten or more times. The chain has TRBV6-5 and TRBJ2-7; D gene uncertain. Germline V gives CDR1 MNHEY, CDR2 SVGAGI. The V end was cut by 5 bases, the J end by 6 bases, with 11 bases between. The CDR3 has 12 amino acids. The CDR3 nucleotides read TGTGCCAGCAGTCCAACAGATAGCGAGCAGTACTTC. Its translation is CASSPTDSEQYF.

The table lists this clonotype with many counts. The chain couples TRBV4-1 to TRBJ2-6; D unresolved. The V end was cut by 6 bases, the J end by 0 bases, with 6 bases between. The CDR3 covers 14 residues. Per the germline V gene, CDR1 is MGHRA and CDR2 is YSYEKL. The CDR3 DNA reads as TGCGCCAGCAGTCCCTTCTCTGGGGCCAACGTCCTGACTTTC. Protein: CASSPFSGANVLTF.

To note about this clonotype: This may be a read error: a much more frequent sequence differs by one nucleotide. The rearrangement joins TRBV9 to TRBJ1-1, with 9 bases aligning to TRBD1. This CDR3 is built from 14 residues. Looked up from germline, CDR1 is SGDLS and CDR2 is YYNGEE. The CDR3 sequence is CDSSGGTGSAEAFF. DNA for the CDR3: TGTGACAGCAGCGGCGGGACAGGGAGTGCTGAAGCTTTCTTT. Full variable domain (remainder filled in from reference TRBV9 and TRBJ1-1): DSGVTQTPKHLITATGQRVTLRCSPRSGDLSVYWYQQSLDQGLQFLIQYYNGEERAKGNILERFSAQQFPDLHSELNLSSLELGDSALYFCDSSGGTGSAEAFFGQGTRLTVV.